This record looks at one T cell receptor (beta chain) sequence and its context. DNA at about 0.2 ug, roughly 27,000 T cell genomes, went into sorted-subset replicate PCRs. Clones were read by immunoSEQ multiplex PCR, and TCRdb kept only the in-frame ones, dropping some. Of about a million clones listed, around 80% were seen once; the top ten hold approximately 1.5%. These data originate in a study of shared clonotypes between healthy human individuals. Overall study context: CD4 naive cells filled three plates per donor, CD4 memory three, CD8 naive two and CD8 memory one.

The germline CDR1 and CDR2 sequences are SEHNR and FQNEAQ (reference sequence). There are 16 residues in the CDR3. V shed 5 bases and J 6 bases; nucleotides not matched to a gene: 11. Sequenced sample: memory CD4+ T cells sorted from blood. The subset here: CD45RA-negative fraction. The chain recombines TRBV7-9 with TRBJ2-7; TRBD2 matches 12 bases. This TCR came from a young man in good health. CDR3 in DNA: TGTGCCAGCAGCCCTCTAGCGGGAGGGACCTTCATCGAGCAGTACTTC. This encodes CASSPLAGGTFIEQYF.